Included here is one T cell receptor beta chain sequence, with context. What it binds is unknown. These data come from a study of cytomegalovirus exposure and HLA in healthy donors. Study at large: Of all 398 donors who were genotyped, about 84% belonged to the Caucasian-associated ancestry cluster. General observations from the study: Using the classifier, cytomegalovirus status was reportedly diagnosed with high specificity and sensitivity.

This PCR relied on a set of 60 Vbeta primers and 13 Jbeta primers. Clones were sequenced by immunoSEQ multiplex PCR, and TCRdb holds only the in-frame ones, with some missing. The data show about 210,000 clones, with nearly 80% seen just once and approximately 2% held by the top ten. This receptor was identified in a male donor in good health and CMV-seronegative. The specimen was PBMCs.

The chain's CDR3 is CATSRRQGSNQPQHF. CDR3 in DNA: TGTGCCACCAGCAGAAGACAGGGGTCGAATCAGCCCCAGCATTTT. This chain joins TRBV15 and TRBJ1-5, with 8 bases fitting TRBD1. CDR3 length equals 15 residues. The ends lost 2 bases at V and 4 bases at J; junction bases unmatched: 4. Germline CDR1 LNHNV, CDR2 YYDKDF (reference sequence).